This T cell receptor beta chain is drawn from a study of CD8 T cells in ankylosing spondylitis. Whole-study findings and limits: Clones linked to disease, bearing a CD8+ phenotype, were relatively rare in peripheral blood. Within ankylosing spondylitis blood, a TCR beta motif made up of eight or nine highly homologous variants appeared to be characteristic. Significantly higher representation of disease-linked clones was reported for matched ankylosing spondylitis synovial fluid.

A word on this clonotype: The antigen remains undetermined.

V trimming: 6 bases; J trimming: 7 bases; junction bases outside the gene matches: 16. The CDR3 runs to 16 residues. Germline V CDR1 and CDR2: DFQATT, SNEGSKA (reference sequence). For TCR beta, libraries came from quantitative 5'-RACE with molecular barcodes. Each CDR3 protein is one row after TCRdb ran MiXCR on the 5' RACE reads. The table records around 770,000 distinct CDR3 sequences, approximately 10% of them present only once. This receptor was obtained from a male donor with ankylosing spondylitis. V usage is TRBV20-1 and J usage is TRBJ2-2; 8 bases fit TRBD2. The sequencing sample was made of blood, either unsorted or a sorted T cell fraction (not recorded which). The CDR3 DNA follows: TGCAGTGCCGCAATGTTCGGGGGGGCCGTAATCGGGGAGCTGTTTTTT. It codes for CSAAMFGGAVIGELFF.